The sequence of this T cell receptor (beta chain) was determined in a study of T cell responses to AZD1222 COVID-19 vaccine. General study points: White British people made up most donors, females outnumbered males, and clonal diversity was possibly underestimated.

The data were produced by immunoSEQ multiplex PCR, yet TCRdb's version contains in-frame clones alone and is incomplete. The sample contains 100,000 to 150,000 clones, approximately 88% of which appear only once. Details on this clone: The antigen is unknown.

The clonotype originates from an adult in good health. The sample consisted of peripheral blood, taken on day 0 of AZD1222 vaccination.

CDR3 bases: TGTGCCAGCAAACTAGCGTACCAAGAGACCCAGTACTTC. Amino acid sequence: CASKLAYQETQYF. The rearrangement uses TRBV2 and TRBJ2-5, with 7 bases aligning to TRBD2. Trimming removed 7 bases from V and 0 bases from J; junction bases left unmatched: 2. The CDR3 loop spans 13 amino acids. CDR1 and CDR2 from the germline V gene are SNHLY and FYNNEI.